This T cell receptor (beta chain) stems from a study of radiation and T cells in renal cell carcinoma. Looking at the study overall: Nephrectomy followed 15 Gy stereotactic body radiation by 4 weeks.

CDR1 is KGHSH, CDR2 LQKENI, per germline. This CDR3 has 12 amino acids. The ends were cut back, 3 bases at V and 2 bases at J, with 5 bases in the middle. Remarks on this clone: Its antigen is not identified. The sample holds other DNA sequences that translate to the same CDR3.

The time point is: baseline pretreatment blood. The treatment: 15 Gy SBRT to primary tumor, nephrectomy 4 weeks later. This renal cell carcinoma was of the clear cell type. Study-wide results and limits: Pretreatment tumor biopsies were lacking, so baseline clonotypes are unknown. In blood, top tumor clones expanded by 2 weeks, shrinking by 4.

Sequencing used immunoSEQ multiplex PCR; TCRdb keeps in-frame clones, though not all of them. The sample includes around 140,000 clones, around 90% of them seen just once. The specimen comprised blood, sampled from a patient whose treatment included radiotherapy and nephrectomy. The clonotype was recovered from a woman in her 70s with renal cell carcinoma. The chain recombines TRBV18 with TRBJ2-7; D gene uncertain. The CDR3 is CASSPGPYEQYF. Here the CDR3 DNA reads TGTGCCAGCTCACCCGGACCCTACGAGCAGTACTTC. The complete variable domain, with remaining parts taken from reference TRBV18 and TRBJ2-7, reads NAGVMQNPRHLVRRRGQEARLRCSPMKGHSHVYWYRQLPEEGLKFMVYLQKENIIDESGMPKERFSAEFPKEGPSILRIQQVVRGDSAAYFCASSPGPYEQYFGPGTRLTVT.